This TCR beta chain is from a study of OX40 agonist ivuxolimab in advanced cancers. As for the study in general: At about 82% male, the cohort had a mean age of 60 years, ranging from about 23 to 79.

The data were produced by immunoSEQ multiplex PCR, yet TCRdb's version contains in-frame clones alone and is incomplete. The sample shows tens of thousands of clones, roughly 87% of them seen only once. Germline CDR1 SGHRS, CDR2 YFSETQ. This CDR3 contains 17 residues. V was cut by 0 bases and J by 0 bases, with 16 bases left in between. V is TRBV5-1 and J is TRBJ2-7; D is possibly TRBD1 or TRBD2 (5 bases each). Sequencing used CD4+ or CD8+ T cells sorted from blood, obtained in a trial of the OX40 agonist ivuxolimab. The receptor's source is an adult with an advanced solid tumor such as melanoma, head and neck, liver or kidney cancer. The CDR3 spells CASSLGGIGPRSYEQYF. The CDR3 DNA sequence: TGCGCCAGCAGCTTGGGGGGGATCGGGCCTCGCTCCTACGAGCAGTACTTC.